This T cell receptor (beta chain) was identified during a study of beta chain features in type 1 diabetes. Broader study findings: The study found that naive, central memory and Treg TCRB repertoires appeared more similar in patients than in healthy donors. PCR might pick shorter templates more often, in the same way for patients and controls.

Sorting that relied on CD45RO/CCR7/CD25/CD127/CD95/CD27 yielded CD4+ naive, central memory, regulatory and stem cell-like memory cells. Investigators reverse transcribed all isolated RNA, so they sequenced expressed TCRB transcripts. This table comes from immunoSEQ multiplex PCR, and its TCRdb copy is limited to in-frame clones, with some not included. Among 900,000 or so clones, 17% were seen once, and the ten largest hold 0.02% to 0.03%. In germline, CDR1 is MDHEN, CDR2 SYDVKM. This CDR3 has 12 amino acids. Comments on this clone: What it binds is unknown. The germline gene is not matched at one end of the junction; a read error may be the cause.

This chain joins TRBV28 and TRBJ2-7; D possibly corresponds to TRBD1 (5 bases). This clonotype was obtained from a woman between 18 and 30 years old in good health. The sample comprised naive CD4+ T cells from blood. The CDR3 loop reads CSSSLYRNEQYF. The CDR3 DNA sequence: TGTTCCAGCAGTTTATACAGGAACGAGCAGTACTTC.